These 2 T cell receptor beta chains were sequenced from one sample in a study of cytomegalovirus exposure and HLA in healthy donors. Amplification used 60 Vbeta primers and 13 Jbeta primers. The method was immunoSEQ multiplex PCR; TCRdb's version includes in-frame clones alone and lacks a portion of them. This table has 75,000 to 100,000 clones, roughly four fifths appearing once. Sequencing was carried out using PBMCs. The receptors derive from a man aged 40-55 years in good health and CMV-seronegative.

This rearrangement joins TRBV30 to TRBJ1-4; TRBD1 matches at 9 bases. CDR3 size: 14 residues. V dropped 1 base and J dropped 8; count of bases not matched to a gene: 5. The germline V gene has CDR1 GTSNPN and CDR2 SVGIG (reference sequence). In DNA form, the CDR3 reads TGTGCCTGGAGTGCGGGGACAGGGAAGGAAAAACTGTTTTTT. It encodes CAWSAGTGKEKLFF.

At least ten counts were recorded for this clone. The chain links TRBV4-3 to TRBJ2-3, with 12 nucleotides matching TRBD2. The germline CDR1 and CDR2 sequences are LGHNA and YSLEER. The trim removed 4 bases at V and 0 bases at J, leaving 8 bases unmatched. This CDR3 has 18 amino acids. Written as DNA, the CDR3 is TGCGCCAGCAGCCCGTGGACTAGCGGGGACCCTAGCACAGATACGCAGTATTTT. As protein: CASSPWTSGDPSTDTQYF.